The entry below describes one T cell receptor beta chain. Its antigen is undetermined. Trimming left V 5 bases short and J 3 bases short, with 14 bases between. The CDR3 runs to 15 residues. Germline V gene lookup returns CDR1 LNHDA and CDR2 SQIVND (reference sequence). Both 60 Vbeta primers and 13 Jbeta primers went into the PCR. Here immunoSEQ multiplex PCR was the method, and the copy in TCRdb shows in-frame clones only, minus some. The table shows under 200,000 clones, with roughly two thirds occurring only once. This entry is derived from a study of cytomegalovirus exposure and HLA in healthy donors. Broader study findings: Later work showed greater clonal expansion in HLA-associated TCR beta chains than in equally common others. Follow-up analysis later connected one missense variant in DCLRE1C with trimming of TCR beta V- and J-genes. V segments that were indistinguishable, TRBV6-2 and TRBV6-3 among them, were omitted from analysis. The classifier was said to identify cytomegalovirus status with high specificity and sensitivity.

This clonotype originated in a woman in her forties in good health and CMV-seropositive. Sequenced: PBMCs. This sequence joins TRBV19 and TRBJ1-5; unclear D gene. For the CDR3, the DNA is TGTGCCAGTAGTCCCGAGGGCATCTACAATCAGCCCCAGCATTTT. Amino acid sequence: CASSPEGIYNQPQHF.